This T cell receptor beta chain was sequenced for a study of T-cell memory formation after mild COVID-19. A single record per CDR3 protein comes from TCRdb applying MiXCR to the 5' RACE reads. The sample has about 150,000 distinct CDR3 sequences, approximately 14% seen once. CDR3 length: 13 amino acids. The V end lost 4 bases, the J end lost 2 bases, and 8 bases lay between the germline ends. Germline assignment: CDR1 MNHEY and CDR2 SVGAGI. This clonotype was detected only a few times. The origin of this receptor is an adult woman who had mild COVID-19 (a few samples of this study predate the infection). Cell type and time point are not known. Material for sequencing was PBMCs or a T cell subset sorted from them (not recorded which). The rearrangement joins TRBV6-5 to TRBJ2-5; D ambiguous. CDR3 coding DNA: TGTGCCAGCAGTTTCTCACGGCAAGAGACCCAGTACTTC. Residues: CASSFSRQETQYF.